This TCR beta chain was documented in a study of blood T cell repertoires in COVID-19. Original analysis: It was from reference gene primer amplification that nucleated cell counts were estimated. Data came from immunoSEQ multiplex PCR; TCRdb stores just in-frame clones and leaves some out. The DNA was the basis for D and trimming; V, J and clone size are from that table. This repertoire shows about 140,000 clones, 65% to 80% found once; its top ten account for 13%. Germline CDR1 reads MDHEN; CDR2 reads SYDVKM. V lost 5 bases and J lost 4, with 6 bases in between. The CDR3 sequence is 12 residues long.

The sample taken for sequencing was peripheral blood. This TCR came from a man older than 75 with acute or convalescent COVID-19. The J gene is TRBJ1-5, the V gene TRBV28, with no clear D. The CDR3 nucleotides read TGTGCCAGCAGTACAACGAATCAGCCCCAGCATTTT. This codes for CASSTTNQPQHF.